The 2 T cell receptor beta chains below come from one sample, sequenced in a study of blood T cells in healthy people across ages. With a J-beta primer mix and a sample-barcoded 5' primer, a second PCR ran about 7 to 11 cycles. Using its own MiXCR run on the 5' RACE reads, TCRdb lists one record per CDR3 protein. The data show 1.5 million to 2 million distinct CDR3 sequences, about 31% seen once. Specimen: blood. The receptors shown here come from a young woman in good health.

This chain connects TRBV5-1 to TRBJ1-4; TRBD1 is a possible D gene (5 bases). Trimming took 1 base from V and 3 from J, leaving 10 bases between them. Germline V gene sequence: CDR1 SGHRS, CDR2 YFSETQ. The CDR3 runs to 15 residues. The CDR3 sequence: CASSLMGVSNEKLFF. In nucleotides, the CDR3 is TGCGCCAGCAGCTTGATGGGGGTATCTAATGAAAAACTGTTTTTT.

The table lists this clonotype with many counts. The chain employs TRBV29-1 and TRBJ2-5; 10 bases map to TRBD2. J lost 4 bases, V lost 6 bases, and 23 bases had no gene match. The CDR3 runs to 19 residues. Germline V gives CDR1 SQVTM, CDR2 ANQGSEA. The CDR3 is CSVLNVRLAGAGGSETQYF. The CDR3 DNA is TGCAGCGTCCTAAATGTCCGGCTAGCGGGAGCTGGTGGATCAGAGACCCAGTACTTC. The full variable domain, in which reference TRBV29-1 and TRBJ2-5 provide the parts outside the CDR3, is SAVISQKPSRDICQRGTSLTIQCQVDSQVTMMFWYRQQPGQSLTLIATANQGSEATYESGFVIDKFPISRPNLTFSTLTVSNMSPEDSSIYLCSVLNVRLAGAGGSETQYFGPGTRLLVL.